One sample yielded the 31 T cell receptor beta chains listed below, sequenced in a study of CD8 T cells in ankylosing spondylitis. One entry per CDR3 protein, called by TCRdb with MiXCR from the 5' RACE reads. Among roughly 260,000 distinct CDR3 sequences listed, 20% were seen once. The specimen sequenced was blood, either unsorted or a sorted T cell fraction (not recorded which). The origin of the receptors is a male donor with ankylosing spondylitis or in good health (not recorded which).

This clonotype was recorded at least ten times. The chain links TRBV9 to TRBJ2-1; 9 positions agree with TRBD1. Per germline, CDR1 SGDLS and CDR2 YYNGEE. Trimming cost V 4 bases and J 3 bases; bases outside gene matches: 8. The CDR3 spans 16 residues. The CDR3, as DNA: TGTGCCAGCAGCCCCACGGGGGACAGGGACTACAATGAGCAGTTCTTC. Translation gives CASSPTGDRDYNEQFF. Looking up the rest from reference TRBV9 and TRBJ2-1 gives the full variable domain: DSGVTQTPKHLITATGQRVTLRCSPRSGDLSVYWYQQSLDQGLQFLIQYYNGEERAKGNILERFSAQQFPDLHSELNLSSLELGDSALYFCASSPTGDRDYNEQFFGPGTRLTVL.

Ten or more counts support this clonotype. The rearrangement links TRBV27 to TRBJ2-5, with 13 positions matching TRBD2. This CDR3 comprises 15 residues. Germline-derived CDR1 and CDR2 are MNHEY and SMNVEV (reference sequence). Trimming cost V 5 bases and J 4 bases; bases outside gene matches: 4. CDR3 protein: CASSQRLAGGETQYF. The CDR3 DNA reads as TGTGCCAGCAGTCAAAGACTAGCGGGGGGAGAGACCCAGTACTTC.

The V gene is TRBV5-5, the J gene TRBJ2-7, with D perhaps matching TRBD1 (6 bases). The CDR3 is 13 amino acids. Deletions cut 3 bases from V and 6 bases from J, with 13 bases between. Germline V CDR1 and CDR2: SGHKS, YYEKEE (reference sequence). The CDR3 DNA reads as TGTGCCAGCAGCTATATGCCCAGGGGCGAGCAGTACGTC. Amino acids: CASSYMPRGEQYV.

The rearrangement uses TRBV24-1 and TRBJ2-1; either TRBD1 or TRBD2 may fit D (5 bases each). The germline V gene has CDR1 KGHDR and CDR2 SFDVKD. The CDR3 runs 13 residues. Deletions cut 6 bases from V and 3 bases from J, with 8 bases between. CDR3 sequence (DNA): TGTGCCACCAGTTTGGGGGTCTACAATGAGCAGTTCTTC. Translating it yields CATSLGVYNEQFF.

The chain joins TRBV5-1 to TRBJ2-3; D unclear. The CDR3 contains 15 residues. Trimming took 0 bases from V and 2 from J, leaving 10 bases between them. Germline V gene data show CDR1 as SGHRS and CDR2 as YFSETQ. The CDR3 loop reads CASSLGDTPTDTQYF. DNA for the CDR3: TGCGCCAGCAGCTTGGGAGACACCCCCACAGATACGCAGTATTTT.

This chain joins TRBV20-1 and TRBJ2-7; TRBD1 might be the D (6 bases). Germline CDR1 DFQATT, CDR2 SNEGSKA (reference sequence). V was clipped by 5 bases and J by 3 bases, with 11 bases between them. This CDR3 comprises 12 residues. The CDR3 nucleotides read TGCAGTGCTGGACGACAGGACTACGAGCAGTACGTC. Translated, it gives CSAGRQDYEQYV.

V usage is TRBV12-3 or TRBV12-4 and J usage is TRBJ1-2; a possible D gene is TRBD1 (5 bases). CDR3 size: 13 residues. Trimming stripped 6 bases from V and 4 bases from J, with 12 bases between. The CDR3 protein is CASSTTGGYGYTF. The CDR3 DNA reads as TGTGCCAGCAGCACGACTGGGGGCTATGGCTACACCTTC.

This clonotype was counted only a few times. The V and J genes are TRBV6-2 or TRBV6-3 and TRBJ2-1; a weak D match, TRBD2 (5 bases). Germline lookup yields CDR1 MNHEY and CDR2 SVGEGT. V was cut by 3 bases and J by 3 bases, with 15 bases left in between. This CDR3 region has 16 residues. This CDR3 is CASSYIWEPGYNEQFF. CDR3 in DNA: TGTGCCAGCAGTTATATTTGGGAGCCCGGCTACAATGAGCAGTTCTTC.

The CDR3 DNA reads TGCGCCAGCAGTGAGTCGACAGGGTTCACCTATGGCTACACCTTC. This codes for CASSESTGFTYGYTF. The genes are TRBV10-2 and TRBJ1-2; 7 bases are shared with TRBD1. V was pared by 0 bases and J by 4 bases, with 5 bases of the junction left unmatched. This CDR3 region has 15 residues. Germline V gene sequence: CDR1 WSHSY, CDR2 SAAADI.

This chain uses TRBV6-1 with TRBJ1-2; D is unclear. Trimming took off 2 bases at V and 2 bases at J, with 6 bases between the two ends. The CDR3 loop spans 13 amino acids. Germline V lookup: CDR1 MNHNS, CDR2 SASEGT. The CDR3 protein is CASSERRNYGYTF. The CDR3 DNA follows: TGTGCCAGCAGTGAAAGGAGGAACTATGGCTACACCTTC.

This clonotype turned up a few times. The rearrangement uses TRBV27 and TRBJ2-3, with 8 bases matching TRBD2. J gave up 3 bases and V 5 bases, and 19 bases lay outside the gene matches. Per the germline V gene, CDR1 is MNHEY and CDR2 is SMNVEV (reference sequence). The CDR3 covers 19 residues. The CDR3 is CASSLYRQRRAGETDTQYF. The CDR3 region has the DNA TGTGCCAGCAGTCTTTACCGTCAGCGACGAGCGGGAGAAACAGATACGCAGTATTTT.

This clonotype was seen just once. The CDR3 DNA reads TGTGCCACCGAGGGTGACGGAGCTAATGAAAAACTGTTTTTT. Amino acids: CATEGDGANEKLFF. The chain employs TRBV15 and TRBJ1-4, with unresolved D. The CDR3 spans 14 residues. Trimming cost V 8 bases and J 3 bases, with 13 bases left between them. Germline CDR1 LNHNV, CDR2 YYDKDF (reference sequence). The entire variable domain, with the rest obtained from reference TRBV15 and TRBJ1-4, is as follows: DAMVIQNPRYQVTQFGKPVTLSCSQTLNHNVMYWYQQKSSQAPKLLFHYYDKDFNNEADTPDNFQSRRPNTSFCFLDIRSPGLGDTAMYLCATEGDGANEKLFFGSGTQLSVL.

Ten or more counts support this clonotype. J is TRBJ2-5 and V is TRBV10-3, with 7 bases matching TRBD2. This CDR3 is built from 13 residues. Germline values: CDR1 ENHRY, CDR2 SYGVKD. V trimming: 5 bases; J trimming: 2 bases; junction bases outside the gene matches: 2. The CDR3 DNA reads TGTGCCATCAGTCTTAGCGGGCAAGAGACCCAGTACTTC. This encodes CAISLSGQETQYF.

The V and J genes are TRBV7-2 and TRBJ2-3; D is tentatively TRBD1 or TRBD2 (5 bases each). The CDR3 loop spans 15 amino acids. Trimming removed 6 bases at V and 3 bases at J, with 16 bases between. Germline-derived CDR1 and CDR2 are SGHTA and FQGNSA. CDR3 residues: CASSTGTYRTDTQYF. As DNA, the CDR3 is TGTGCCAGCAGTACCGGGACGTATAGGACAGATACGCAGTATTTT. Variable domain in full (rest from reference TRBV7-2 and TRBJ2-3): GAGVSQSPSNKVTEKGKDVELRCDPISGHTALYWYRQSLGQGLEFLIYFQGNSAPDKSGLPSDRFSAERTGGSVSTLTIQRTQQEDSAVYLCASSTGTYRTDTQYFGPGTRLTVL.

The chain employs TRBV21-1 and TRBJ1-5; the DNA was not compared with TRBD1, the D call given in the table. TRBV21-1 is a pseudogene segment. This CDR3 is built from 18 residues. The DNA for the CDR3 is TGTGCCAGCAACAAAGTGAGGCCCGGGACACATAGCAATCAGCCCCAGCATTTT. Translating it yields CASNKVRPGTHSNQPQHF.

The rearrangement links TRBV5-1 to TRBJ2-7; 7 bases fit TRBD1. The germline V gene encodes CDR1 SGHRS and CDR2 YFSETQ. The CDR3 spans 18 residues. V lost 1 base and J lost 4; bases outside the gene matches: 17. CDR3 nucleotides: TGCGCCAGCAGCTTGTGGGCCCAACCCGGGACAGTCTTTTACGAGCAGTACGTC. It yields the protein CASSLWAQPGTVFYEQYV.

This clonotype was observed a handful of times. CDR3 amino acids: CSARLVAVQETQYF. The CDR3 nucleotides are TGCAGTGCTAGACTAGTCGCGGTCCAAGAGACCCAGTACTTC. The chain recombines TRBV20-1 with TRBJ2-5; no reliable D call. Germline CDR1 reads DFQATT; CDR2 reads SNEGSKA (reference sequence). Trimming took off 2 bases at V and 1 base at J, with 11 bases between the two ends. The CDR3 is 14 residues long.

The chain is built from TRBV7-3 and TRBJ2-2; 13 positions match TRBD2. The CDR3 is 16 amino acids. Germline V gene sequence: CDR1 SGHTA, CDR2 FQGTGA. V lost 1 base to trimming and J lost 5 bases; unmatched junction nucleotides: 1. CDR3 sequence: CASSLKGLAGTGELFF. The CDR3 coding sequence is TGTGCCAGCAGCTTAAAGGGACTAGCGGGGACCGGGGAGCTGTTTTTT.

This clonotype was observed once. Here the CDR3 DNA reads TGTGCCAGCAGCATCCTAACGGGGGGGCCCCACAATGAGCAGTTCTTC. This gives the protein CASSILTGGPHNEQFF. This chain links TRBV7-8 with TRBJ2-1, with 8 bases identical to TRBD2. Trimming at V came to 5 bases and at J to 5 bases, leaving 11 bases not matched to a gene. The CDR3 sequence is 16 residues long. Germline CDR1 SGHVS, CDR2 FQNEAQ.

The chain combines TRBV5-1 with TRBJ1-1; tentative D call: TRBD1 (6 bases). CDR3 size: 17 residues. V lost 4 bases, J lost 5 bases, and 24 bases lay in between. Germline V gene data show CDR1 as SGHRS and CDR2 as YFSETQ. CDR3 nucleotides: TGCGCCAGCAGCCGATCGGGGGTCCTAACACAGGGAACTGAAGCTTTCTTT. This translates into CASSRSGVLTQGTEAFF.

This clonotype was observed a handful of times. The J gene is TRBJ2-5, the V gene TRBV13; 10 bases line up with TRBD2. CDR1 and CDR2 from the germline V gene are PRHDT and FYEKMQ (reference sequence). Losses at the gene ends were 6 bases for V and 5 bases for J; bases not matched to a gene: 9. There are 15 residues in the CDR3. The CDR3 is CASSDERGGIETQYF. The CDR3 bases are TGTGCCAGCAGTGACGAGCGGGGGGGCATTGAGACCCAGTACTTC.

The V gene is TRBV7-9, the J gene TRBJ1-2; 8 bases match TRBD1. Germline lookup yields CDR1 SEHNR and CDR2 FQNEAQ (reference sequence). The CDR3 runs to 13 residues. V shed 5 bases, J shed 8 bases, and the junction held 7 bases outside the gene matches. The CDR3 sequence is CASSLDRAGGYTF. CDR3 DNA sequence: TGTGCCAGCAGCCTGGACAGGGCTGGGGGCTACACCTTC. Based on the CDR3 plus reference TRBV7-9 and TRBJ1-2, the full variable domain is DTGVSQNPRHKITKRGQNVTFRCDPISEHNRLYWYRQTLGQGPEFLTYFQNEAQLEKSRLLSDRFSAERPKGSFSTLEIQRTEQGDSAMYLCASSLDRAGGYTFGSGTRLTVV.

The chain recombines TRBV28 with TRBJ1-5; D might be TRBD1 (6 bases). V lost 10 bases, J lost 6 bases, and 16 bases lay in between. The CDR3 contains 13 residues. The germline V gene encodes CDR1 MDHEN and CDR2 SYDVKM. The CDR3 sequence: CAIETRRGQPQHF. DNA for the CDR3: TGTGCCATCGAGACTCGCAGGGGTCAGCCCCAGCATTTT.

The rearrangement links TRBV11-2 to TRBJ2-2; D unclear. Trimming took 5 bases from V and 0 from J, leaving 7 bases between them. Germline-derived CDR1 and CDR2 are SGHAT and FQNNGV. The CDR3 sequence is 14 residues long. The DNA for the CDR3 is TGTGCCAGCAGCCGCGACACGAACACCGGGGAGCTGTTTTTT. Protein sequence: CASSRDTNTGELFF.

The gene calls are TRBV15 and TRBJ2-5; D assignment may be TRBD1 or TRBD2 (5 bases each). Trimming took 3 bases from V and 2 from J, leaving 10 bases between them. CDR3 length: 14 amino acids. The germline V gene encodes CDR1 LNHNV and CDR2 YYDKDF (reference sequence). CDR3 coding DNA: TGTGCCACCAGCAGTCCGGGGCCGCAAGAGACCCAGTACTTC. This translates into CATSSPGPQETQYF.

The chain carries TRBV11-2 and TRBJ2-7, with D possibly being TRBD1 (6 bases). Germline lookup yields CDR1 SGHAT and CDR2 FQNNGV. The CDR3 covers 17 residues. Trimming cost V 0 bases and J 4 bases, with 19 bases left between them. The CDR3 nucleotides read TGTGCCAGCAGCTTAGATTGGAGGCAGGGGCTAGAGTACGAGCAGTACGTC. Amino acid sequence: CASSLDWRQGLEYEQYV.

The chain couples TRBV6-5 to TRBJ2-1; the match to TRBD1 covers 11 bases. Germline V CDR1 and CDR2: MNHEY, SVGAGI. The length of the CDR3 is 17 residues. Trimming took 4 bases from V and 6 from J; bases not matched to a gene: 11. The CDR3 nucleotides read TGTGCCAGCAGTTTTTTAAGCTGGACAGGGGGCCCCAATGAGCAGTTCTTC. It codes for CASSFLSWTGGPNEQFF.

This clonotype was detected ten times or more. The V and J genes are TRBV20-1 and TRBJ2-1; D unclear. The germline V and J ends were trimmed by 2 bases and 4 bases, with 12 bases remaining between them. This CDR3 contains 14 residues. Germline V gives CDR1 DFQATT, CDR2 SNEGSKA (reference sequence). This CDR3 reads CSARPRITYNEQFF. The CDR3 coding sequence is TGCAGTGCTAGACCCCGGATTACATACAATGAGCAGTTCTTC.

This clonotype was seen a few times. This chain connects TRBV3-1 to TRBJ2-1; 11 bases map to TRBD1. The germline gives CDR1 LGHDT, CDR2 YNNKEL (reference sequence). The junction had 7 bases not matched to a gene; V was cut back by 3 bases and J by 6 bases. CDR3 length equals 16 residues. CDR3 coding DNA: TGTGCCAGCAGCCATCCAGGGACAGGGGGAGGCAATGAGCAGTTCTTC. As protein: CASSHPGTGGGNEQFF.

This clonotype appeared many times. V gene TRBV5-1 combines with J gene TRBJ2-2; D perhaps matches TRBD1 (5 bases). Trimming removed 1 base from V and 3 bases from J, with 7 bases in between. The CDR3 sequence is 14 residues long. Looked up from germline, CDR1 is SGHRS and CDR2 is YFSETQ. The CDR3 loop reads CASSLQGYTGELFF. The DNA for the CDR3 is TGCGCCAGCAGCTTGCAGGGATACACCGGGGAGCTGTTTTTT.

There are a few counts of this clonotype. This chain connects TRBV12-3 or TRBV12-4 to TRBJ2-1; D tentatively fits TRBD1 or TRBD2 (5 bases each). The CDR3 has 13 amino acids. With 3 bases removed from V and 6 bases from J, the gap between germline ends came to 9 bases. The CDR3 sequence is CASSFRGANEQFF. CDR3 bases: TGTGCCAGCAGTTTTAGAGGGGCCAATGAGCAGTTCTTC.